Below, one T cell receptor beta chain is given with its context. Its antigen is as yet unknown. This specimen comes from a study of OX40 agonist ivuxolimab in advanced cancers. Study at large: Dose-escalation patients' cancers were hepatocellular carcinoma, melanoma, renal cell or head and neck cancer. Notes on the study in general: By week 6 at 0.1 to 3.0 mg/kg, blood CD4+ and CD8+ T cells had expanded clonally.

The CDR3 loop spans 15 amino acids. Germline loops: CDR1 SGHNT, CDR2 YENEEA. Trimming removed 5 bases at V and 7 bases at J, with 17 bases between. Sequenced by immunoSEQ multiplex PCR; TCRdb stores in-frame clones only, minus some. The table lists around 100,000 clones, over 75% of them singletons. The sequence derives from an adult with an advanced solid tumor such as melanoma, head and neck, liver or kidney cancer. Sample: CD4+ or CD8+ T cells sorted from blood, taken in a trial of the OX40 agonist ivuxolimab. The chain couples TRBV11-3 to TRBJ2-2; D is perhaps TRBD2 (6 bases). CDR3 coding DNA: TGTGCCAGCAGCCCTTCCTCCTCGGGAGACGGGGAGCTGTTTTTT. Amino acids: CASSPSSSGDGELFF.